This paragraph reports one TCR beta chain. As yet, its antigen is unknown. These data are taken from a study of cytomegalovirus exposure and HLA in healthy donors. Study in general: Approximately 80 million unique TCRs, all from HLA-typed donors, were included in an early release of the data. Among the 400 or so donors who were genotyped, roughly 85% fell in the genetic ancestry cluster that is associated with self-reported Caucasian donors.

The study's findings and limits: What was likely a sequencing artifact was a cluster of highly shared sequence variants. Presence/absence results assume similar sequencing depth per donor, which may not hold.

PCR amplification relied on 60 Vbeta primers (plus 13 Jbeta primers). Measured with immunoSEQ multiplex PCR; TCRdb has only the in-frame clones, and not every one. There are under 150,000 clones in the sample; 60% to 85% occur only once, and roughly 3.3% lies in the top ten. The sequence was collected from a woman under 40 in good health and CMV-seropositive. The material sequenced was PBMCs.

CDR3 sequence (DNA): TGTGCCAGCAGCTTAGGACCGGGACAGAGCTACGAGCAGTACTTC. It translates to CASSLGPGQSYEQYF. The chain uses TRBV7-9 and TRBJ2-7; 7 nucleotides align to TRBD1. This CDR3 contains 15 residues. Germline trimming cut 1 base from V and 3 bases from J; bases unmatched to any gene: 6. In germline, CDR1 is SEHNR, CDR2 FQNEAQ (reference sequence).